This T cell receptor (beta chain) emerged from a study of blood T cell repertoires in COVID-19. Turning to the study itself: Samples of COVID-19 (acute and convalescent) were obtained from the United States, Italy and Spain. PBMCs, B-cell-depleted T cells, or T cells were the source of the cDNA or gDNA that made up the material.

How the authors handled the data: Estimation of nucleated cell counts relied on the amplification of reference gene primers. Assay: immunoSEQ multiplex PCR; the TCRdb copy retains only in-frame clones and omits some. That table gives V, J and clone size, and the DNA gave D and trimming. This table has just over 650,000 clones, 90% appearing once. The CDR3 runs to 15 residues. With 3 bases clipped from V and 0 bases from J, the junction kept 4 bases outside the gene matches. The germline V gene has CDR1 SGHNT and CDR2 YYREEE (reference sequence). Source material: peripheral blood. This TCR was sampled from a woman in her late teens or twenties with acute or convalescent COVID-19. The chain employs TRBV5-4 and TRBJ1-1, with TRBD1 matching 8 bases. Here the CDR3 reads CASSWTGKMNTEAFF. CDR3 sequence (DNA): TGTGCCAGCAGCTGGACAGGGAAAATGAACACTGAAGCTTTCTTT.